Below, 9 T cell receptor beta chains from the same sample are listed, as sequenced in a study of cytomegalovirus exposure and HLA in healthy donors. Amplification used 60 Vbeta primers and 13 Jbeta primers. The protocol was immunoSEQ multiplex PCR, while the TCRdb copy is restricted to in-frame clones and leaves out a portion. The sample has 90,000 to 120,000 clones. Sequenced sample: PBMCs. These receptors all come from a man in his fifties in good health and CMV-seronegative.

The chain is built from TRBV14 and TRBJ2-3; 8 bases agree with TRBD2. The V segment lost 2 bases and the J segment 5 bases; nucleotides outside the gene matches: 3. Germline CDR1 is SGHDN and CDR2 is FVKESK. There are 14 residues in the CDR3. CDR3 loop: CASSQRLAGDTQYF. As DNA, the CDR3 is TGTGCCAGCAGCCAACGCCTAGCGGGAGATACGCAGTATTTT.

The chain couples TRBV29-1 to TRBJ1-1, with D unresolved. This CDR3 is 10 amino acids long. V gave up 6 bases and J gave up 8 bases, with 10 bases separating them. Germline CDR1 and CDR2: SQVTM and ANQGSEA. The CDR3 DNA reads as TGCAGCGTGGAGAATTACGAAGCTTTCTTT. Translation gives CSVENYEAFF. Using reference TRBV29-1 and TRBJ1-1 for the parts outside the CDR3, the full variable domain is SAVISQKPSRDICQRGTSLTIQCQVDSQVTMMFWYRQQPGQSLTLIATANQGSEATYESGFVIDKFPISRPNLTFSTLTVSNMSPEDSSIYLCSVENYEAFFGQGTRLTVV.

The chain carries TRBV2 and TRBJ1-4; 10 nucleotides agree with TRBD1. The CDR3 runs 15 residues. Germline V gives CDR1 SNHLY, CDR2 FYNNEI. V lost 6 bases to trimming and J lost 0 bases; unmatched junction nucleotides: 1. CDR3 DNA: TGTGCCAGCAGCGGACAGGGGGCAACTAATGAAAAACTGTTTTTT. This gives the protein CASSGQGATNEKLFF.

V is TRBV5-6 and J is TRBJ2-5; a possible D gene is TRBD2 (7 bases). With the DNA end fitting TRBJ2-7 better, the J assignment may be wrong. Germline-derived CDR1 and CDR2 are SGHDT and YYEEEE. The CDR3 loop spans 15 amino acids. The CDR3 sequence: CASSLGGGLPYEQYF. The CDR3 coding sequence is TGTGCCAGCAGCTTGGGCGGGGGCCTCCCCTACGAGCAGTACTTC.

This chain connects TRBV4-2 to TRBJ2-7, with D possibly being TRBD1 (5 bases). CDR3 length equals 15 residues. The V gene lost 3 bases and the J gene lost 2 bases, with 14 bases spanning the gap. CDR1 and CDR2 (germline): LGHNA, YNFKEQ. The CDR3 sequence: CASSQTTVDAYEQYF. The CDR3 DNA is TGTGCCAGCAGCCAGACGACAGTGGATGCCTACGAGCAGTACTTC.

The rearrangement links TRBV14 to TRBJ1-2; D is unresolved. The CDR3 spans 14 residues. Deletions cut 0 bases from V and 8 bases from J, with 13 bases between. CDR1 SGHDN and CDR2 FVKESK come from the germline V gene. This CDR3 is CASSQDSGWRGYTF. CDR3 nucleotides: TGTGCCAGCAGCCAAGATTCGGGGTGGAGGGGCTACACCTTC.

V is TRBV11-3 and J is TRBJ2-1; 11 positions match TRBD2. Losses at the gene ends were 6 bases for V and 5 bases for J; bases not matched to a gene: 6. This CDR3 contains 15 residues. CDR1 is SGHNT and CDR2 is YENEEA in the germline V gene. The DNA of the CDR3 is TGTGCCAGCAGATCGATAGCGGGAGGGCACAATGAGCAGTTCTTC. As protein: CASRSIAGGHNEQFF.

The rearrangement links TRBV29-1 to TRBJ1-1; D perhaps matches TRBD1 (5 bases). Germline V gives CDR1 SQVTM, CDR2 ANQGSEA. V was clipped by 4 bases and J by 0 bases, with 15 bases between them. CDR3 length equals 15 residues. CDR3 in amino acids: CSVADIGGVNTEAFF. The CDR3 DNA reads TGCAGCGTTGCCGACATTGGGGGGGTGAACACTGAAGCTTTCTTT. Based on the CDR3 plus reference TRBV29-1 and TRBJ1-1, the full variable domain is SAVISQKPSRDICQRGTSLTIQCQVDSQVTMMFWYRQQPGQSLTLIATANQGSEATYESGFVIDKFPISRPNLTFSTLTVSNMSPEDSSIYLCSVADIGGVNTEAFFGQGTRLTVV.

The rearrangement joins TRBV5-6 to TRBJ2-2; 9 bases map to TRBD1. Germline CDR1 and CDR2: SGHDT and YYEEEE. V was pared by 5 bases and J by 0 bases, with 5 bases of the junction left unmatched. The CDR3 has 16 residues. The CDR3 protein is CASSRRTGANTGELFF. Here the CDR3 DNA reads TGTGCCAGCAGTCGCAGGACAGGGGCGAACACCGGGGAGCTGTTTTTT.